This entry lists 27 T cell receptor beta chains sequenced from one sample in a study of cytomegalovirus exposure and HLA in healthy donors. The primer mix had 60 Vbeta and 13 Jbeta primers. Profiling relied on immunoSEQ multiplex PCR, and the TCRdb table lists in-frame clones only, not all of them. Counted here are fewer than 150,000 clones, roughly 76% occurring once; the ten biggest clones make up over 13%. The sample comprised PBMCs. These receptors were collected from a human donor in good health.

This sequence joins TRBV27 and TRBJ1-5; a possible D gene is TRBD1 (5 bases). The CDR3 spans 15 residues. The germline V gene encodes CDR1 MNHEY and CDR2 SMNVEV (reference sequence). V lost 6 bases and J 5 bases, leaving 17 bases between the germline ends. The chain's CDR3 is CASRILGGSDQPQHF. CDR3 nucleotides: TGTGCCAGCAGGATTCTCGGGGGGAGTGATCAGCCCCAGCATTTT.

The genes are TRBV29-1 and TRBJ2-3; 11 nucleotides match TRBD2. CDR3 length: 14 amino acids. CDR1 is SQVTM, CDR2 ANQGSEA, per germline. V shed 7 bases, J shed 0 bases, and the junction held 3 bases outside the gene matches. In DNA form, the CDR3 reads TGCAGCGCCTCTAGCGGGGGGAGCACAGATACGCAGTATTTT. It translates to CSASSGGSTDTQYF.

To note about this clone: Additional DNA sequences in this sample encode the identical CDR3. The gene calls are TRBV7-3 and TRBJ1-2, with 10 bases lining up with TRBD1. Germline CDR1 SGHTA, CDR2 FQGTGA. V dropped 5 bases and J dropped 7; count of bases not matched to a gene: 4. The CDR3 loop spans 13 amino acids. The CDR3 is CASSLRTGGGYTF. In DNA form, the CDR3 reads TGTGCCAGCAGCCTCCGGACAGGGGGTGGCTACACCTTC.

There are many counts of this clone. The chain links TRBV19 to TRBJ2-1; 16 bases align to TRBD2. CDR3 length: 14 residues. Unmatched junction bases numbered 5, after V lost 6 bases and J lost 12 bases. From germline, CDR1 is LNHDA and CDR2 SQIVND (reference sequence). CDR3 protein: CASSPGLAGGMQFF. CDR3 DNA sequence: TGTGCCAGTAGCCCGGGACTAGCGGGGGGGATGCAGTTCTTC.

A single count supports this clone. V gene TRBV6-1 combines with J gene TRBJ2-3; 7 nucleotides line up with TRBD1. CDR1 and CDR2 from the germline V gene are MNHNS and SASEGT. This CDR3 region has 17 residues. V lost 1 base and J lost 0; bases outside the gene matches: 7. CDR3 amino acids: CASSEVTGTDSTDTQYF. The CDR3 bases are TGTGCCAGCAGTGAAGTTACCGGGACAGACAGCACAGATACGCAGTATTTT.

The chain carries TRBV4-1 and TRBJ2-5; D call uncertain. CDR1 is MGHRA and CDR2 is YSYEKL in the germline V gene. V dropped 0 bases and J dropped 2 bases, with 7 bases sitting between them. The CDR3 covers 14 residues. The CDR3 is CASSQEEHQETQYF. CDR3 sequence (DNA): TGCGCCAGCAGCCAAGAAGAGCATCAAGAGACCCAGTACTTC.

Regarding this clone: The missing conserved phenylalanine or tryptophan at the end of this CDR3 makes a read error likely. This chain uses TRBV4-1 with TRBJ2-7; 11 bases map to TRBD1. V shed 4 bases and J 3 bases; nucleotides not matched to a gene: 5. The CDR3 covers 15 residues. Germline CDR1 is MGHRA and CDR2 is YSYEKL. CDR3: CASSLRTGGFYEQYL. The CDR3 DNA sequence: TGCGCCAGCAGCCTCCGGACAGGGGGCTTCTACGAGCAGTACCTC.

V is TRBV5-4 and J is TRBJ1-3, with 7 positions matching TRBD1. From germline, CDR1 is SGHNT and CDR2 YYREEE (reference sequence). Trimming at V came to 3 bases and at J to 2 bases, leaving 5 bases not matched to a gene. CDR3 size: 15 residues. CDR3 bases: TGTGCCAGCAGCTCCGGGACAGACGCTGGAAACACCATATATTTT. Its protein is CASSSGTDAGNTIYF. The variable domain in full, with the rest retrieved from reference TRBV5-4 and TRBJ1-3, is ETGVTQSPTHLIKTRGQQVTLRCSSQSGHNTVSWYQQALGQGPQFIFQYYREEENGRGNFPPRFSGLQFPNYSSELNVNALELDDSALYLCASSSGTDAGNTIYFGEGSWLTVV.

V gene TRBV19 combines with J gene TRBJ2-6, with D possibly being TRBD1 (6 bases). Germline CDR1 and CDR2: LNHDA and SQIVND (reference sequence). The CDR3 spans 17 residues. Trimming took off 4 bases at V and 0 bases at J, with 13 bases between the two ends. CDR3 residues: CASSSWDISSGANVLTF. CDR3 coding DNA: TGTGCCAGTAGTAGCTGGGACATCTCCTCTGGGGCCAACGTCCTGACTTTC.

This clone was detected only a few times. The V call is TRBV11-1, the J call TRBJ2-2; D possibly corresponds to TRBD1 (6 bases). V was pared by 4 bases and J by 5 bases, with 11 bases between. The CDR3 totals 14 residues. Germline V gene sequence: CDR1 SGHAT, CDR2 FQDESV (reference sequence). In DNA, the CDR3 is TGTGCCAGCAGCTACAGGGTTAGAACCGGGGAGCTGTTTTTT. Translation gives CASSYRVRTGELFF.

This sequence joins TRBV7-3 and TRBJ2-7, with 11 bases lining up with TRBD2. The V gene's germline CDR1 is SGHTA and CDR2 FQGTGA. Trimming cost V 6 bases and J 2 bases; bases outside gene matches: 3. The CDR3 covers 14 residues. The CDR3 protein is CASRLAGGPYEQYF. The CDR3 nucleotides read TGTGCCAGCAGGCTAGCGGGGGGCCCCTACGAGCAGTACTTC.

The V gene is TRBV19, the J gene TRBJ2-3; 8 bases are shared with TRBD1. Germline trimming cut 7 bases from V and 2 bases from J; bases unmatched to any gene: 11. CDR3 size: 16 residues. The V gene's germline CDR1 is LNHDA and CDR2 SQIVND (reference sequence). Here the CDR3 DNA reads TGTGCCAGTACCCTCGGACAGGGCCCCTTCACAGATACGCAGTATTTT. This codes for CASTLGQGPFTDTQYF.

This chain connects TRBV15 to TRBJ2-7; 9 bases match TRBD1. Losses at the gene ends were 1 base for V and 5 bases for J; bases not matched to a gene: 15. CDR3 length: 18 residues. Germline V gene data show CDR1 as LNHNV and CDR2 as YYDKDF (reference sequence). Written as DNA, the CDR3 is TGTGCCACCAGCAGAGCCCTCCTCTCCGGGACAGGGAACAACGAGCAGTACTTC. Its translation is CATSRALLSGTGNNEQYF.

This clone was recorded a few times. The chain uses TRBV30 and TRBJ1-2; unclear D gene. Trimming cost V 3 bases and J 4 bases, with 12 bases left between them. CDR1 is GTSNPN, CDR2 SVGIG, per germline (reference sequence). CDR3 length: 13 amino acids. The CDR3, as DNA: TGTGCCTGGAGGAGGGTGAGCGGCTATGGCTACACCTTC. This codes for CAWRRVSGYGYTF.

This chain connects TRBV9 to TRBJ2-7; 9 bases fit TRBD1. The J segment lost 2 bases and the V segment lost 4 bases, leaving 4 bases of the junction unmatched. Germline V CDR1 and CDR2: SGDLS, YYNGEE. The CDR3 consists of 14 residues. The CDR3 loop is CASSPGQGPYEQYF. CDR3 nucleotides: TGTGCCAGCAGCCCGGGACAGGGTCCCTACGAGCAGTACTTC.

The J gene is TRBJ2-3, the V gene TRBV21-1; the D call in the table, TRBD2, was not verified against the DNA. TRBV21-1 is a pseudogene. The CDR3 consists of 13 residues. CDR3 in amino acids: CASPRGERDTQYF. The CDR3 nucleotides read TGTGCCAGCCCCCGGGGGGAGCGAGATACGCAGTATTTT.

The CDR3, as DNA: TGTGCCAGCAGAGTGAGCGGGAGGTCCTACAATGAGCAGTTCTTC. It encodes CASRVSGRSYNEQFF. The V and J genes are TRBV6-5 and TRBJ2-1, with 9 bases matching TRBD2. Losses at the gene ends were 6 bases for V and 1 base for J; bases not matched to a gene: 4. Germline loops: CDR1 MNHEY, CDR2 SVGAGI. There are 15 residues in the CDR3.

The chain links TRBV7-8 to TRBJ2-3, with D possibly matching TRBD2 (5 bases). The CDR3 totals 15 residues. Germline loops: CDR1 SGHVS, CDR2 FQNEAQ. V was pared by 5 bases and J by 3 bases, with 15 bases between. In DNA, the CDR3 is TGTGCCAGCAGCCTGGGTCTAGCTAATACAGATACGCAGTATTTT. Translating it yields CASSLGLANTDTQYF.

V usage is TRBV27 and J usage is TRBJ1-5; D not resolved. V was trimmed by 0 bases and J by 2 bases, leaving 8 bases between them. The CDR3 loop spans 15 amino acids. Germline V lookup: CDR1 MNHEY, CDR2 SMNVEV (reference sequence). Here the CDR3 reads CASSLSRLGNQPQHF. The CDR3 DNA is TGTGCCAGCAGTTTATCGAGGCTGGGCAATCAGCCCCAGCATTTT.

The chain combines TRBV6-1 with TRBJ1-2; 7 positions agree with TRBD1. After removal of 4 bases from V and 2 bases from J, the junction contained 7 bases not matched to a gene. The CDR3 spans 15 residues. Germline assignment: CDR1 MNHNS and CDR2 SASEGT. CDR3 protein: CASSVSLGQNYGYTF. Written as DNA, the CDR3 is TGTGCCAGCAGTGTAAGCCTGGGACAGAACTATGGCTACACCTTC.

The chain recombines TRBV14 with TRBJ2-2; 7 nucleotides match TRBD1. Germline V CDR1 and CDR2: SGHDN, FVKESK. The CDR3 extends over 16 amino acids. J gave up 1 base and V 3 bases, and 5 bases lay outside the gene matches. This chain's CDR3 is CASSQISGGNTGELFF. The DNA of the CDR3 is TGTGCCAGCAGCCAGATCTCAGGGGGGAACACCGGGGAGCTGTTTTTT.

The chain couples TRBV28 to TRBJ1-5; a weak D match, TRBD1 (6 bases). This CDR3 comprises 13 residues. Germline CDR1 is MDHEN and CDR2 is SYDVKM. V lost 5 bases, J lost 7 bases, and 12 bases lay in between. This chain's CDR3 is CASSKTGEQPQHF. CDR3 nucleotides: TGTGCCAGCAGTAAGACAGGAGAGCAGCCCCAGCATTTT.

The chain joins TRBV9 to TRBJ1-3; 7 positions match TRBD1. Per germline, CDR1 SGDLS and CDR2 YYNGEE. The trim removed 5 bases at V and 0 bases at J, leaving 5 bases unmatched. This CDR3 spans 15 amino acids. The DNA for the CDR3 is TGTGCCAGCAGTACAGGGGATTCCTCTGGAAACACCATATATTTT. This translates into CASSTGDSSGNTIYF.

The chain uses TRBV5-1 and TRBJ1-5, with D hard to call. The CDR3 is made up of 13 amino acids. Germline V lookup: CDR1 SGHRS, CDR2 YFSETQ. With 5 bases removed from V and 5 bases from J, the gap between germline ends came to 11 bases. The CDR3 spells CASRYNDYQPQHF. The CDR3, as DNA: TGCGCCAGCAGATACAACGACTATCAGCCCCAGCATTTT.

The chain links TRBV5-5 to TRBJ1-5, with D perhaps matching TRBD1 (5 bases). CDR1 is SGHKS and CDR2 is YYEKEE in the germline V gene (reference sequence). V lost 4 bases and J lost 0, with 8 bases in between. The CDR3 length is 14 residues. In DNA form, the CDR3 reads TGTGCCAGCAGCCCAGGGCATAGCAATCAGCCCCAGCATTTT. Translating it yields CASSPGHSNQPQHF.

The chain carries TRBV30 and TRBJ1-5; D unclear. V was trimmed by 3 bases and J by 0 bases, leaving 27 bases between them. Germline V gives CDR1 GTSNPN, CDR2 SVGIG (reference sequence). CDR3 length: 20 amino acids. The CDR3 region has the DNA TGTGCCTGGAGCGCAACCCAAGGCAGCGGGTGGGGAAATAGCAATCAGCCCCAGCATTTT. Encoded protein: CAWSATQGSGWGNSNQPQHF.

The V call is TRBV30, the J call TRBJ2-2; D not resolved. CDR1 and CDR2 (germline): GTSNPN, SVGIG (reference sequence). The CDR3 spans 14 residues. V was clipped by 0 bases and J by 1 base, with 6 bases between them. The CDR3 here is CAWSVGLNTGELFF. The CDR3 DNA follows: TGTGCCTGGAGTGTGGGCTTGAACACCGGGGAGCTGTTTTTT.